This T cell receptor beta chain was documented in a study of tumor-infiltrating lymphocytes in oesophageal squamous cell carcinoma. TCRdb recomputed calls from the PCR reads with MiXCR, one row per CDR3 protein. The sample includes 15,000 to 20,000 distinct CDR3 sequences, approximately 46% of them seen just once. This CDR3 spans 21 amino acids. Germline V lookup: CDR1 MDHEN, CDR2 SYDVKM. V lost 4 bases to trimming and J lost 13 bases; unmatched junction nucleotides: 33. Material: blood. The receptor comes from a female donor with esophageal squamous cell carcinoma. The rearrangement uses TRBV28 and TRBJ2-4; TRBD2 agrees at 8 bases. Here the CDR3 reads CASSSIGVVGGAQGSYNEQYF. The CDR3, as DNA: TGTGCCAGCAGTTCCATCGGGGTGGTCGGGGGGGCCCAGGGCTCCTACAATGAGCAGTACTTC. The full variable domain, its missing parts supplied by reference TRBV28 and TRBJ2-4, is DVKVTQSSRYLVKRTGEKVFLECVQDMDHENMFWYRQDPGLGLRLIYFSYDVKMKEKGDIPEGYSVSREKKERFSLILESASTNQTSMYLCASSSIGVVGGAQGSYNEQYFGAGTRLSVL.